This T cell receptor beta chain was retrieved from a study of cytomegalovirus exposure and HLA in healthy donors. Study-level background: A later analysis reported the 120 or so validation repertoires used the same platform as the roughly 700 first-cohort repertoires. Study-wide results and caveats: Cytomegalovirus status was reportedly diagnosed by the classifier with high sensitivity and specificity.

The donors were members of the roughly 130-subject validation cohort (separate from the approximately 670-subject first cohort). TCRdb keeps only in-frame clones here, not all; method: immunoSEQ multiplex PCR. This sample carries roughly 56,000 clones, roughly 94% of them seen once, and the ten largest clones take 2% to 2.5%. With regard to this clone: Its antigen is unidentified.

Germline values: CDR1 SGHRS, CDR2 YFSETQ. This CDR3 spans 16 amino acids. The V gene end was trimmed by 0 bases and the J gene end by 4 bases; junction bases not matched to a gene: 7. This sequence was found in a man aged 18 to 30 in good health and CMV-seronegative. Material: PBMCs. The gene calls are TRBV5-1 and TRBJ2-5; 9 nucleotides match TRBD2. CDR3 sequence: CASSLGSGRKRETQYF. The DNA of the CDR3 is TGCGCCAGCAGCTTGGGTAGCGGGAGAAAGAGAGAGACCCAGTACTTC.